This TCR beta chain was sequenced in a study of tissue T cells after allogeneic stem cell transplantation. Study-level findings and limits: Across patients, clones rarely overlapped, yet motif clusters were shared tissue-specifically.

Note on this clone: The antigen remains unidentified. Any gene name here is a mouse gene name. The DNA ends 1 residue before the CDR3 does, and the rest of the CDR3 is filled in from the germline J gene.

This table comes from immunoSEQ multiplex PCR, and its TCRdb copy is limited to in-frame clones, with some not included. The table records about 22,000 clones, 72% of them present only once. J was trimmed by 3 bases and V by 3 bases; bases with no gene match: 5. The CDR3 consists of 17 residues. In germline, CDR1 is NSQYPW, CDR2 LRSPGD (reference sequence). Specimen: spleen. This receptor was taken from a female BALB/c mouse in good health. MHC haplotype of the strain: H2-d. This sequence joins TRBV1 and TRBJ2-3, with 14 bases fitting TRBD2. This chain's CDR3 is CTCSAGTGGAQAETLYF. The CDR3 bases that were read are TGCACCTGCAGTGCCGGGACTGGGGGGGCGCAGGCAGAAACGCTGTAT.